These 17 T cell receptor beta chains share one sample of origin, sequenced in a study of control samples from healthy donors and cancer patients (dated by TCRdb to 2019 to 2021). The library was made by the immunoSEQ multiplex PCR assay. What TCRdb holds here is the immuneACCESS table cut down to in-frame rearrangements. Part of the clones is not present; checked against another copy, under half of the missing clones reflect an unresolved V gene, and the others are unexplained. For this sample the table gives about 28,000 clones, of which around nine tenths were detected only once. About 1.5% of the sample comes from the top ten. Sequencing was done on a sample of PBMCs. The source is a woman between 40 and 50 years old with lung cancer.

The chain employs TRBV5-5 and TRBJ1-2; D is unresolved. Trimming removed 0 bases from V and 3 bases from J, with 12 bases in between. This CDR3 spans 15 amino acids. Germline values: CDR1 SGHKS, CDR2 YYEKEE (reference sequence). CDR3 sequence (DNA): TGTGCCAGCAGCTTGGGAGAAGGGAAGGACTATGGCTACACCTTC. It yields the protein CASSLGEGKDYGYTF. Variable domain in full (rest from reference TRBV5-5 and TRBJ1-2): DAGVTQSPTHLIKTRGQQVTLRCSPISGHKSVSWYQQVLGQGPQFIFQYYEKEERGRGNFPDRFSARQFPNYSSELNVNALLLGDSALYLCASSLGEGKDYGYTFGSGTRLTVV.

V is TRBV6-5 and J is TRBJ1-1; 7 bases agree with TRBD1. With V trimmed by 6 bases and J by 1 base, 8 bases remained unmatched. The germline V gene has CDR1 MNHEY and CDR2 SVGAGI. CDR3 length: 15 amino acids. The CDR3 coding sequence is TGTGCCAGCAGCGCAAGACAGGGAGCGAACACTGAAGCTTTCTTT. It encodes CASSARQGANTEAFF.

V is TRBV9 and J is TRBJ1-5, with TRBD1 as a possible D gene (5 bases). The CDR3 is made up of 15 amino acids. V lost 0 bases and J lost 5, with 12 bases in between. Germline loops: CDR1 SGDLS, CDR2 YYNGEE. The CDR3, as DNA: TGTGCCAGCAGCGTAGATGGGGGGACCCATCAGCCCCAGCATTTT. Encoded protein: CASSVDGGTHQPQHF.

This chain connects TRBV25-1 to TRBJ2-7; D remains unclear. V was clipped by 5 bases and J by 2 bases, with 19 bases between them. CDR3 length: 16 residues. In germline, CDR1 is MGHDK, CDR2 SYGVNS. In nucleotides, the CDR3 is TGTGCCAGCAGTAAATCCGGTTTGGGCGGAACCTACGAGCAGTACTTC. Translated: CASSKSGLGGTYEQYF.

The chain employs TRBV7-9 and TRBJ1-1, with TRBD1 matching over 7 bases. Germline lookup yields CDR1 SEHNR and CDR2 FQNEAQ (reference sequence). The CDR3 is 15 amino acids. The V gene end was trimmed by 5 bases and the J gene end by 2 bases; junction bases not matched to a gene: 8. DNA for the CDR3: TGTGCCAGCAGCACACTCGGGACAGCAAACACTGAAGCTTTCTTT. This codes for CASSTLGTANTEAFF.

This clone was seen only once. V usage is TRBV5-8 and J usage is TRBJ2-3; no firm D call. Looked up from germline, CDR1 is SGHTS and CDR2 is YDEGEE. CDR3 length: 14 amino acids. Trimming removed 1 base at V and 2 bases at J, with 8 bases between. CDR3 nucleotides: TGTGCCAGCAGCTTGTCTGGAGCCACAGATACGCAGTATTTT. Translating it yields CASSLSGATDTQYF.

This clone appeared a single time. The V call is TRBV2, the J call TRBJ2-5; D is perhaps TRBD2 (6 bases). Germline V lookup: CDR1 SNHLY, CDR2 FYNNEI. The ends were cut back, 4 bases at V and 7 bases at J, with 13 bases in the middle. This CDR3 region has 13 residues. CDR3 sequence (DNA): TGTGCCAGCAGTGTCAGGCAGGAGGGGACCCAGTACTTC. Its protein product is CASSVRQEGTQYF.

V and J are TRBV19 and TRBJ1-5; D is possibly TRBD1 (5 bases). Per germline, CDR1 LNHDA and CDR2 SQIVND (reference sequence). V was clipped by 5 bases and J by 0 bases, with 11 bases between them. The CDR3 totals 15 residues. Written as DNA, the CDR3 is TGTGCCAGTAGTGCCGGGGGTTATAGCAATCAGCCCCAGCATTTT. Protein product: CASSAGGYSNQPQHF.

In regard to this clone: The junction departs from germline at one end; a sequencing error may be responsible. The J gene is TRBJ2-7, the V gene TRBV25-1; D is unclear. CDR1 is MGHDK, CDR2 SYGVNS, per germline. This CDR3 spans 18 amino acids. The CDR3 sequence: CTSSPATPHRVPSYEQYF. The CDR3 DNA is TGTACCAGCAGCCCCGCGACTCCTCATCGGGTCCCCTCCTACGAGCAGTACTTC.

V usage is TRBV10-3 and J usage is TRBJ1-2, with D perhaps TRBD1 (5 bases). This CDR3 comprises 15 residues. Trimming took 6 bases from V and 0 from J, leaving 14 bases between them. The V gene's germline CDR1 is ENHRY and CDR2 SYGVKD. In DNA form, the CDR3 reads TGTGCCATCAGCGATCGGGGGAACACTAACTATGGCTACACCTTC. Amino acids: CAISDRGNTNYGYTF.

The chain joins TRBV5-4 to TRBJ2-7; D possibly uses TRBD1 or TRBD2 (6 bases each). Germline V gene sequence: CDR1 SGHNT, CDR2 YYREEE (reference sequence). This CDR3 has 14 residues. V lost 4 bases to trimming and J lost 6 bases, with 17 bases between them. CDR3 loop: CASSRRGGQSEQYF. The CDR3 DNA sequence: TGTGCCAGCAGCAGGCGGGGAGGACAGAGCGAGCAGTACTTC.

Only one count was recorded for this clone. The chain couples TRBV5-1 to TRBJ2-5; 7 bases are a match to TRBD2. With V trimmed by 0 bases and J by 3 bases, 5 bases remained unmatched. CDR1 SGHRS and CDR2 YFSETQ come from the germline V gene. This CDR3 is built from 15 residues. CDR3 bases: TGCGCCAGCAGCTTGGGGGTGACTAGCAAAGAGACCCAGTACTTC. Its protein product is CASSLGVTSKETQYF.

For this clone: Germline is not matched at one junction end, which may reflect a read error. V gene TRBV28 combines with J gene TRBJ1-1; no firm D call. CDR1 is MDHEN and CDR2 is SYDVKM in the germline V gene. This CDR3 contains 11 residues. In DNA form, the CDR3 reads TGTGCCAGCACAGGTCTACAGAAGACGGTCTTT. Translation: CASTGLQKTVF.

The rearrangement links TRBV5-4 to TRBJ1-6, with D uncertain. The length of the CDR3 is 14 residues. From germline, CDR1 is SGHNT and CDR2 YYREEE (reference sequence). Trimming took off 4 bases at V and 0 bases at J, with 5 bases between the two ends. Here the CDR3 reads CASSTRSYNSPLHF. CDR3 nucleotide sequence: TGTGCCAGCAGCACCCGCTCCTATAATTCACCCCTCCACTTT.

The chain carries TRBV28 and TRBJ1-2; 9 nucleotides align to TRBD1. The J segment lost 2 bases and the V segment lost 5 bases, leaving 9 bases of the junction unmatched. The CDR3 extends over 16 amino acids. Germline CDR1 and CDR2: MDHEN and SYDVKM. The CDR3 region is CASSPQPGQGNYGYTF. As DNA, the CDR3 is TGTGCCAGCAGTCCGCAACCGGGACAGGGCAACTATGGCTACACCTTC.

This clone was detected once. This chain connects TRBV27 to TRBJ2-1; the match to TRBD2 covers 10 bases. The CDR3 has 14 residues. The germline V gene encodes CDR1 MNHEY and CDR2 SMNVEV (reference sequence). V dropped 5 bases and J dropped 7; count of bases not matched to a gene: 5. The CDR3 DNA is TGTGCCAGCAGTGTAAGCGGGGGGGCGAATGAGCAGTTCTTC. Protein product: CASSVSGGANEQFF.

For the CDR3, the DNA is TGTGCCAGCAGCTTACAGGGGTTCCACGAGCAGTACTTC. Translation: CASSLQGFHEQYF. V gene TRBV11-3 combines with J gene TRBJ2-7; a possible D gene is TRBD1 (6 bases). This CDR3 contains 13 residues. Trimming removed 2 bases at V and 5 bases at J, with 10 bases between. CDR1 and CDR2 (germline): SGHNT, YENEEA.